The 25 T cell receptor beta chains presented below share a single source sample, sequenced in a study of cytomegalovirus exposure and HLA in healthy donors. Primers included in the PCR were 60 Vbeta and 13 Jbeta primers. Method: immunoSEQ multiplex PCR; TCRdb's copy keeps in-frame clones and lacks some. This table has roughly 130,000 clones, 80% appearing once. Specimen: PBMCs. The receptor source for this set is a woman between 40 and 55 years old in good health and CMV-seronegative.

V and J are TRBV5-1 and TRBJ1-1; TRBD1 might be the D (5 bases). Germline V gene lookup returns CDR1 SGHRS and CDR2 YFSETQ. The CDR3 extends over 15 amino acids. Trimming removed 4 bases from V and 5 bases from J, with 18 bases in between. CDR3 sequence: CASSPTAGVGTEAFF. CDR3 bases: TGCGCCAGCAGCCCGACTGCGGGGGTAGGGACTGAAGCTTTCTTT.

This sequence joins TRBV18 and TRBJ1-2; a weak D match, TRBD1 (6 bases). Germline assignment: CDR1 KGHSH and CDR2 LQKENI. There are 14 residues in the CDR3. Trimming shortened V by 0 bases and J by 8 bases, and 13 bases separated the two germline ends. The chain's CDR3 is CASSPPGQSRGYTF. For the CDR3, the DNA is TGTGCCAGCTCACCACCAGGACAGAGCCGGGGCTACACCTTC.

The V call is TRBV2, the J call TRBJ2-3, with TRBD1 identical over 8 bases. V was pared by 2 bases and J by 1 base, with 5 bases of the junction left unmatched. Germline lookup yields CDR1 SNHLY and CDR2 FYNNEI. CDR3 length equals 16 residues. The CDR3 sequence is CASSEQGALGTDTQYF. The DNA for the CDR3 is TGTGCCAGCAGTGAACAGGGGGCGCTGGGCACAGATACGCAGTATTTT.

The J gene is TRBJ1-4, the V gene TRBV4-1, with a possible D match to TRBD1 (5 bases). This CDR3 spans 17 amino acids. Germline V CDR1 and CDR2: MGHRA, YSYEKL. V dropped 0 bases and J dropped 0 bases, with 11 bases sitting between them. CDR3 nucleotide sequence: TGCGCCAGCAGCCAAGACTTAAGGGGTGCAACTAATGAAAAACTGTTTTTT. Protein product: CASSQDLRGATNEKLFF.

This clone was detected once. The chain has TRBV21-1 and TRBJ2-7; the table's D call, TRBD1, was not checked against the DNA. TRBV21-1 is a pseudogene locus. CDR3 length equals 15 residues. The CDR3 sequence is CASTPDRAGVIEQYF. The CDR3 DNA sequence: TGTGCCAGCACCCCGGACAGGGCTGGGGTAATCGAGCAGTACTTC.

The rearrangement links TRBV4-2 to TRBJ1-1; D may be TRBD1 (5 bases). The ends were cut back, 6 bases at V and 0 bases at J, with 8 bases in the middle. This CDR3 has 13 residues. CDR1 and CDR2 (germline): LGHNA, YNFKEQ. As DNA, the CDR3 is TGTGCCAGCAGGCGGGGCATGAACACTGAAGCTTTCTTT. Protein: CASRRGMNTEAFF.

The chain is built from TRBV5-6 and TRBJ1-1; weak D call: TRBD1 (5 bases). Trimming cost V 0 bases and J 1 base, with 7 bases left between them. The CDR3 consists of 14 residues. Per germline, CDR1 SGHDT and CDR2 YYEEEE. CDR3 sequence reads: CASSLGQSNTEAFF. As DNA, the CDR3 is TGTGCCAGCAGCTTGGGACAGTCGAACACTGAAGCTTTCTTT.

This clone was counted many times. The rearrangement links TRBV7-8 to TRBJ2-7; 9 nucleotides align to TRBD2. V lost 4 bases, J lost 7 bases, and 5 bases stayed unmatched. Germline values: CDR1 SGHVS, CDR2 FQNEAQ. CDR3 length: 13 residues. The CDR3: CASSSSGVGEQYF. The DNA of the CDR3 is TGTGCCAGCAGCTCTAGCGGGGTGGGGGAGCAGTACTTC.

The V gene is TRBV6-1, the J gene TRBJ2-1; 11 bases are a match to TRBD2. Germline V gives CDR1 MNHNS, CDR2 SASEGT. There are 16 residues in the CDR3. V lost 4 bases, J lost 3 bases, and 5 bases stayed unmatched. Here the CDR3 reads CASSGPTSGVYNEQFF. The CDR3 nucleotides are TGTGCCAGCAGTGGGCCGACTAGCGGGGTCTACAATGAGCAGTTCTTC.

This sequence joins TRBV9 and TRBJ1-5; D ambiguous. This CDR3 has 14 residues. V was clipped by 0 bases and J by 5 bases, with 9 bases between them. From germline, CDR1 is SGDLS and CDR2 YYNGEE. The CDR3, as DNA: TGTGCCAGCAGCGTAGACCGGTCGGATCAGCCCCAGCATTTT. Its protein product is CASSVDRSDQPQHF.

With respect to this clone: At one boundary the junction diverges from the germline segment, which might be a read error. The V and J genes are TRBV2 and TRBJ1-1, with TRBD1 matching over 7 bases. Germline-derived CDR1 and CDR2 are SNHLY and FYNNEI. This CDR3 has 11 amino acids. In DNA, the CDR3 is TGTGCCAGCAGTGGCAGACCGGGACAGCTTTTT. Translated, it gives CASSGRPGQLF.

V is TRBV2 and J is TRBJ2-3, with 8 nucleotides matching TRBD2. The junction had 7 bases not matched to a gene; V was cut back by 11 bases and J by 3 bases. The CDR3 runs to 13 residues. CDR1 SNHLY and CDR2 FYNNEI come from the germline V gene. The CDR3, as DNA: TGTGCCGGCCAAAGCGGGGGAACAGATACGCAGTATTTT. Its translation: CAGQSGGTDTQYF.

The chain is built from TRBV10-3 and TRBJ2-5, with D hard to call. The CDR3 runs 13 residues. Germline V gene data show CDR1 as ENHRY and CDR2 as SYGVKD. Trimming cost V 2 bases and J 3 bases, with 7 bases left between them. CDR3 sequence reads: CAISELPEETQYF. CDR3 bases: TGTGCCATCAGTGAGCTTCCGGAAGAGACCCAGTACTTC.

This chain joins TRBV4-1 and TRBJ2-7, with 7 bases lining up with TRBD1. V dropped 4 bases and J dropped 1; count of bases not matched to a gene: 13. Germline V CDR1 and CDR2: MGHRA, YSYEKL. This CDR3 comprises 17 residues. CDR3 DNA sequence: TGCGCCAGCAGCCCAGGGGGTAACCCATCTTCTTCCTACGAGCAGTACTTC. This codes for CASSPGGNPSSSYEQYF.

The rearrangement links TRBV5-1 to TRBJ2-7; 11 bases line up with TRBD2. Germline CDR1 reads SGHRS; CDR2 reads YFSETQ. This CDR3 contains 16 residues. Trimming removed 3 bases from V and 2 bases from J; junction bases left unmatched: 7. The CDR3 reads CASSWTLSGGAYEQYF. The CDR3, as DNA: TGCGCCAGCAGCTGGACCCTTAGCGGGGGGGCCTACGAGCAGTACTTC.

The gene calls are TRBV15 and TRBJ2-7, with TRBD2 matching over 8 bases. Trimming took 0 bases from V and 3 from J; bases not matched to a gene: 4. Germline V gene data show CDR1 as LNHNV and CDR2 as YYDKDF (reference sequence). This CDR3 region has 15 residues. The CDR3: CATSRESSGSYEQYF. The DNA of the CDR3 is TGTGCCACCAGCAGAGAGTCGAGCGGGAGCTACGAGCAGTACTTC.

The chain employs TRBV9 and TRBJ1-4; D is uncertain. Germline values: CDR1 SGDLS, CDR2 YYNGEE. This CDR3 spans 14 amino acids. Trimming took 1 base from V and 7 from J, leaving 11 bases between them. The CDR3 spells CASSVHGEAEKLFF. CDR3 in DNA: TGTGCCAGCAGCGTACATGGGGAGGCTGAAAAACTGTTTTTT. The variable domain in full, completed from reference TRBV9 and TRBJ1-4, reads DSGVTQTPKHLITATGQRVTLRCSPRSGDLSVYWYQQSLDQGLQFLIQYYNGEERAKGNILERFSAQQFPDLHSELNLSSLELGDSALYFCASSVHGEAEKLFFGSGTQLSVL.

In regard to this clone: At one of its ends the junction is not consistent with the germline gene, which may arise from a read error. The chain has TRBV28 and TRBJ2-7; D unclear. The germline V gene has CDR1 MDHEN and CDR2 SYDVKM. CDR3 size: 17 residues. This CDR3 reads CASCLLDSAVASYEQYF. The CDR3 nucleotides are TGTGCCAGCTGTTTATTGGATTCGGCGGTAGCTTCCTACGAGCAGTACTTC. The full variable domain, in which reference TRBV28 and TRBJ2-7 provide the parts outside the CDR3, is DVKVTQSSRYLVKRTGEKVFLECVQDMDHENMFWYRQDPGLGLRLIYFSYDVKMKEKGDIPEGYSVSREKKERFSLILESASTNQTSMYLCASCLLDSAVASYEQYFGPGTRLTVT.

The chain links TRBV15 to TRBJ2-3; no definite D call. Trimming took 3 bases from V and 7 from J, leaving 14 bases between them. The CDR3 runs 14 residues. CDR1 LNHNV and CDR2 YYDKDF come from the germline V gene (reference sequence). The CDR3 region has the DNA TGTGCCACCAGCAGGAGTCCTGATGAGAATACGCAGTATTTT. It codes for CATSRSPDENTQYF. The full variable domain, in which reference TRBV15 and TRBJ2-3 provide the parts outside the CDR3, is DAMVIQNPRYQVTQFGKPVTLSCSQTLNHNVMYWYQQKSSQAPKLLFHYYDKDFNNEADTPDNFQSRRPNTSFCFLDIRSPGLGDTAMYLCATSRSPDENTQYFGPGTRLTVL.

The rearrangement links TRBV27 to TRBJ1-1, with 7 bases matching TRBD1. The length of the CDR3 is 13 residues. V dropped 9 bases and J dropped 1; count of bases not matched to a gene: 5. Looked up from germline, CDR1 is MNHEY and CDR2 is SMNVEV (reference sequence). CDR3 amino acids: CASRQGGNTEAFF. CDR3 nucleotide sequence: TGTGCCAGTCGACAGGGAGGGAACACTGAAGCTTTCTTT.

The CDR3 here is CASSFNPQFKTQYF. The CDR3 DNA is TGTGCCAGCAGTTTTAACCCACAATTCAAGACCCAGTACTTC. The rearrangement links TRBV28 to TRBJ2-5, with D unresolved. The CDR3 consists of 14 residues. The germline gives CDR1 MDHEN, CDR2 SYDVKM. Trimming removed 3 bases from V and 6 bases from J, with 14 bases in between.

The chain recombines TRBV6-1 with TRBJ2-7, with a possible D match to TRBD1 (5 bases). This CDR3 region has 15 residues. The germline V gene has CDR1 MNHNS and CDR2 SASEGT. The V end was cut by 4 bases, the J end by 3 bases, with 16 bases between. In DNA form, the CDR3 reads TGTGCCAGCAGTGTCCTGGACACCAGACGCTACGAGCAGTACTTC. Translation: CASSVLDTRRYEQYF.

This clone appeared a single time. J is TRBJ1-2 and V is TRBV29-1; weak D call: TRBD1 (5 bases). The germline gives CDR1 SQVTM, CDR2 ANQGSEA. The ends were cut back, 5 bases at V and 8 bases at J, with 18 bases in the middle. CDR3 length equals 13 residues. CDR3 nucleotides: TGCAGCGTTCCTCCTACAGGACCCCTCGGCTACACCTTC. It yields the protein CSVPPTGPLGYTF.

Turning to this clone: This same CDR3 is encoded by further DNA sequences in the sample. The J gene is TRBJ1-2, the V gene TRBV28; 9 bases align to TRBD1. After removal of 6 bases from V and 5 bases from J, the junction contained 1 base not matched to a gene. CDR1 and CDR2 from the germline V gene are MDHEN and SYDVKM. The CDR3 has 12 residues. CDR3 nucleotide sequence: TGTGCCAGCAGGACAGGGGGATATGGCTACACCTTC. Translating gives CASRTGGYGYTF.

V and J are TRBV9 and TRBJ1-5; 11 bases map to TRBD1. This CDR3 is built from 16 residues. J lost 5 bases, V lost 0 bases, and 4 bases had no gene match. Germline CDR1 reads SGDLS; CDR2 reads YYNGEE. The CDR3 bases are TGTGCCAGCAGCGTAGGGACAGGGGGCGCGTATCAGCCCCAGCATTTT. Translated, it gives CASSVGTGGAYQPQHF. The full variable domain, completed using reference TRBV9 and TRBJ1-5, is DSGVTQTPKHLITATGQRVTLRCSPRSGDLSVYWYQQSLDQGLQFLIQYYNGEERAKGNILERFSAQQFPDLHSELNLSSLELGDSALYFCASSVGTGGAYQPQHFGDGTRLSIL.